This T cell receptor (beta chain) was recovered during a study of spatial heterogeneity in lung cancer. Study-wide findings and caveats: Detection of ubiquitous tumor TCRs in blood was higher at resection than follow-up.

Trimming removed 1 base at V and 4 bases at J, with 5 bases between. Germline V lookup: CDR1 SEHNR, CDR2 FQNEAQ (reference sequence). The CDR3 totals 13 residues. This clonotype was seen a few times. Its target is unknown. Time point here: blood at routine non-recurrence follow-up after resection. TCRdb re-called the 5' RACE reads with MiXCR, one entry per CDR3 protein. The table records 9,500 to 12,000 distinct CDR3 sequences, about 21% of them present only once. This specimen was PBMCs, taken at follow-up. The V call is TRBV7-9, the J call TRBJ1-5; D gene ambiguous. This receptor was obtained from a male donor with early-stage non-small cell lung cancer. In DNA form, the CDR3 reads TGTGCCAGCAGCTTAGACAGTAATCAGCCCCAGCATTTT. Translated, it gives CASSLDSNQPQHF. The variable domain in full, with the rest retrieved from reference TRBV7-9 and TRBJ1-5, is DTGVSQNPRHKITKRGQNVTFRCDPISEHNRLYWYRQTLGQGPEFLTYFQNEAQLEKSRLLSDRFSAERPKGSFSTLEIQRTEQGDSAMYLCASSLDSNQPQHFGDGTRLSIL.